The 6 T cell receptor beta chains reported below all come from one sample, sequenced in a study of technical replicates of blood from a handful of donors (dated by TCRdb to the late 2010s). The library was prepared using the immunoSEQ multiplex PCR assay. As stored in TCRdb, this immuneACCESS dataset retains in-frame rearrangements with V and J assigned. A fraction of the clones does not appear; measured against another copy, unresolved V genes explain less than half of the discrepancy, and the remainder lacks a known reason. For this sample there are 98,000 or so clones; around 96% appear just once. The ten largest clones take up roughly 0.2% of the sample. The sample was T cells isolated from PBMCs. These receptors came from a human donor in good health.

In this sample, this clone turned up once. The V gene is TRBV9, the J gene TRBJ2-3; 11 nucleotides match TRBD2. Trimming at V came to 3 bases and at J to 5 bases, leaving 8 bases not matched to a gene. Germline V gene sequence: CDR1 SGDLS, CDR2 YYNGEE. CDR3 length equals 16 residues. CDR3 amino acids: CASSAYSGGAKDTQYF. The CDR3 DNA sequence: TGTGCCAGCAGCGCATATAGCGGGGGGGCTAAAGATACGCAGTATTTT.

The chain combines TRBV7-3 with TRBJ1-1; 8 bases fit TRBD1. Germline V gene data show CDR1 as SGHTA and CDR2 as FQGTGA. The CDR3 spans 14 residues. Germline trimming cut 2 bases from V and 4 bases from J; bases unmatched to any gene: 3. DNA of the CDR3: TGTGCCAGCAGCTTAGTAGGACAGGGCACTGAAGCTTTCTTT. Translation: CASSLVGQGTEAFF.

This rearrangement joins TRBV6-5 to TRBJ2-3; D might be TRBD1 (6 bases). The CDR3 sequence is 14 residues long. CDR1 is MNHEY and CDR2 is SVGAGI in the germline V gene. Trimming took 8 bases from V and 5 from J, leaving 17 bases between them. CDR3 sequence (DNA): TGTGCCAGCGTGGGGGCAGGGGCCAAAGATACGCAGTATTTT. Residues: CASVGAGAKDTQYF.

This chain connects TRBV4-1 to TRBJ2-7, with a possible D match to TRBD1 (6 bases). Germline lookup yields CDR1 MGHRA and CDR2 YSYEKL. This CDR3 is 14 amino acids long. Trimming shortened V by 1 base and J by 4 bases, and 11 bases separated the two germline ends. CDR3 amino acids: CASSQGIGQYEQYF. The CDR3 region has the DNA TGCGCCAGCAGCCAAGGCATTGGACAGTACGAGCAGTACTTC.

The J gene is TRBJ2-7, the V gene TRBV28; D is perhaps TRBD2 (5 bases). Germline CDR1 reads MDHEN; CDR2 reads SYDVKM. V gave up 7 bases and J gave up 2 bases, with 18 bases separating them. The CDR3 totals 15 residues. In nucleotides, the CDR3 is TGTGCCAGCACGCAACCGGGATCCCAAACCTACGAGCAGTACTTC. Translating it yields CASTQPGSQTYEQYF.

The chain carries TRBV6-4 and TRBJ2-1; D gene unclear. CDR3 length: 14 residues. V gave up 0 bases and J gave up 3 bases, with 6 bases separating them. Germline loops: CDR1 MRHNA, CDR2 SNTAGT. The chain's CDR3 is CASSDSTDYNEQFF. DNA of the CDR3: TGTGCCAGCAGTGACTCAACAGACTACAATGAGCAGTTCTTC.